This T cell receptor beta chain is from a study of cytomegalovirus exposure and HLA in healthy donors. This clone was counted a few times. What it binds is not known. PCR primers comprised 60 Vbeta and 13 Jbeta primers. TCRdb's table, derived via immunoSEQ multiplex PCR, lists solely in-frame clones and lacks some. The sample contains tens of thousands of clones, 60% to 80% of which appear only once. Looked up from germline, CDR1 is SGHAT and CDR2 is FQNNGV. The CDR3 length is 12 residues. The V and J ends lost 5 bases and 7 bases respectively, with 11 bases between them. General study findings and limits: Presence/absence results assume similar sequencing depth per donor, which may not hold. In a later analysis, a missense DCLRE1C variant was linked to TCR beta V- and J-gene trimming. In most subjects, TCR beta sequences reportedly gave accurate predictions of HLA-A and HLA-B alleles.

The source of this sequence is a man aged 60 to 69 in good health and CMV-seronegative. Source material: PBMCs. This chain links TRBV11-2 with TRBJ2-5; D perhaps matches TRBD2 (6 bases). The CDR3, as DNA: TGTGCCAGCAGCATACAACTAGCGACCCAGTACTTC. The encoded protein is CASSIQLATQYF.